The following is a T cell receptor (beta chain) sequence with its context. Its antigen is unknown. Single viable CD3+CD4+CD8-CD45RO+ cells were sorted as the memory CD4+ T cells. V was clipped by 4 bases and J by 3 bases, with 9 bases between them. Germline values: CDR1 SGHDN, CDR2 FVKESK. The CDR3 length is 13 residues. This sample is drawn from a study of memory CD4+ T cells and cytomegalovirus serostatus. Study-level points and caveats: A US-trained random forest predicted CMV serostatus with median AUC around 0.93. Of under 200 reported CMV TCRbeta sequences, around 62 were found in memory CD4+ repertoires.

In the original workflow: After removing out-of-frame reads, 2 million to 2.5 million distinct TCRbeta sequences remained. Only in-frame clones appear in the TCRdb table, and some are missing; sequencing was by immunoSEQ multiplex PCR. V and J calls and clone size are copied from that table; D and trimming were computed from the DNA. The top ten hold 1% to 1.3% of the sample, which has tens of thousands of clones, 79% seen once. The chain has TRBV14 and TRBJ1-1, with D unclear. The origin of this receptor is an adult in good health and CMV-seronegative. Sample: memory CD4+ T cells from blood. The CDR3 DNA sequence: TGTGCCAGCAGCCTGGATAGGTACACTGAAGCTTTCTTT. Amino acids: CASSLDRYTEAFF. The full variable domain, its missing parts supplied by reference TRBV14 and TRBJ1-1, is EAGVTQFPSHSVIEKGQTVTLRCDPISGHDNLYWYRRVMGKEIKFLLHFVKESKQDESGMPNNRFLAERTGGTYSTLKVQPAELEDSGVYFCASSLDRYTEAFFGQGTRLTVV.